The 20 T cell receptor beta chains reported below all come from one sample, sequenced in a study of immune evolution from preneoplasia to lung adenocarcinoma. Sequencing used immunoSEQ multiplex PCR; TCRdb keeps in-frame clones, though not all of them. The data hold roughly 10,000 clones, with about four fifths observed a single time. Source material: FFPE minimally invasive lung adenocarcinoma tissue. The receptor set was obtained from a donor older than 65 with lung adenocarcinoma.

The V gene is TRBV28, the J gene TRBJ2-5, with unresolved D. Germline assignment: CDR1 MDHEN and CDR2 SYDVKM. Trimming pared 2 bases from V and 7 bases from J, leaving 20 bases between. The CDR3 runs 16 residues. CDR3 DNA sequence: TGTGCCAGCAGTTTACCCCCTCGTCACGGTGCAGGGACCCAGTACTTC. Protein product: CASSLPPRHGAGTQYF.

The chain joins TRBV18 to TRBJ2-5; TRBD2 might be the D (5 bases). The CDR3 is 14 amino acids. Deletions cut 2 bases from V and 5 bases from J, with 12 bases between. The germline CDR1 and CDR2 sequences are KGHSH and LQKENI. This CDR3 reads CASSPKRSGETQYF. CDR3 bases: TGTGCCAGCTCACCAAAGCGCTCGGGGGAGACCCAGTACTTC.

This clone was picked up a small number of times. V and J are TRBV28 and TRBJ2-1, with D perhaps given as TRBD1 or TRBD2 (6 bases each). The CDR3 length is 15 residues. Germline V gene data show CDR1 as MDHEN and CDR2 as SYDVKM. V was trimmed by 2 bases and J by 3 bases, leaving 11 bases between them. The CDR3 nucleotides read TGTGCCAGCAGTTTACGGGGGCCCGGCTACAATGAGCAGTTCTTC. Encoded protein: CASSLRGPGYNEQFF. The full variable domain, in which reference TRBV28 and TRBJ2-1 provide the parts outside the CDR3, is DVKVTQSSRYLVKRTGEKVFLECVQDMDHENMFWYRQDPGLGLRLIYFSYDVKMKEKGDIPEGYSVSREKKERFSLILESASTNQTSMYLCASSLRGPGYNEQFFGPGTRLTVL.

The chain is built from TRBV28 and TRBJ1-1; D uncertain. This CDR3 comprises 10 residues. Germline values: CDR1 MDHEN, CDR2 SYDVKM. The V end lost 9 bases, the J end lost 6 bases, and 8 bases lay between the germline ends. The DNA for the CDR3 is TGTGCCAGTGGCCGGTCTGAAGCTTTCTTT. Protein sequence: CASGRSEAFF.

The chain combines TRBV5-1 with TRBJ1-2; D gene unclear. V dropped 4 bases and J dropped 5 bases, with 12 bases sitting between them. Per germline, CDR1 SGHRS and CDR2 YFSETQ. This CDR3 spans 13 amino acids. CDR3 sequence: CASSPDGRYGYTF. The CDR3 DNA is TGCGCCAGCAGCCCGGACGGCCGGTATGGCTACACCTTC.

The chain combines TRBV29-1 with TRBJ1-1; D call uncertain. Between the trimmed V and J ends, which lost 8 bases and 1 base, there was a span of 11 bases. Germline lookup yields CDR1 SQVTM and CDR2 ANQGSEA. The CDR3 sequence is 12 residues long. CDR3 protein: CSLRRANTEAFF. CDR3 nucleotide sequence: TGCAGCTTACGAAGGGCGAACACTGAAGCTTTCTTT. Using reference TRBV29-1 and TRBJ1-1 for the parts outside the CDR3, the full variable domain is SAVISQKPSRDICQRGTSLTIQCQVDSQVTMMFWYRQQPGQSLTLIATANQGSEATYESGFVIDKFPISRPNLTFSTLTVSNMSPEDSSIYLCSLRRANTEAFFGQGTRLTVV.

This clone was recorded once. Other DNA sequences from this sample encode an identical CDR3 as well. The CDR3: CASSPRLGSGANVLTF. DNA of the CDR3: TGTGCCAGCTCGCCAAGACTAGGGTCTGGGGCCAACGTCCTGACTTTC. V and J are TRBV18 and TRBJ2-6, with D perhaps TRBD2 (6 bases). Germline V lookup: CDR1 KGHSH, CDR2 LQKENI. V was shortened by 6 bases and J by 1 base, with 13 bases between the two germline ends. The CDR3 is 16 residues long.

The chain combines TRBV10-3 with TRBJ1-4, with D possibly matching TRBD1 (6 bases). V dropped 0 bases and J dropped 8 bases, with 13 bases sitting between them. The length of the CDR3 is 15 residues. Germline CDR1 is ENHRY and CDR2 is SYGVKD. The CDR3 loop reads CAISESTGWAEKLFF. In DNA, the CDR3 is TGTGCCATCAGTGAGTCGACAGGTTGGGCGGAAAAACTGTTTTTT.

The rearrangement uses TRBV11-2 and TRBJ1-4; tentative D call: TRBD1 (5 bases). Trimming pared 5 bases from V and 3 bases from J, leaving 13 bases between. The CDR3 has 15 residues. Germline-derived CDR1 and CDR2 are SGHAT and FQNNGV. The CDR3 loop is CASSVRGAANEKLFF. CDR3 DNA: TGTGCCAGCAGCGTCCGAGGGGCTGCTAATGAAAAACTGTTTTTT.

J is TRBJ2-1 and V is TRBV11-2; D is unclear. The CDR3 is made up of 17 amino acids. The germline V and J ends were trimmed by 1 base and 0 bases, with 13 bases remaining between them. Looked up from germline, CDR1 is SGHAT and CDR2 is FQNNGV. The DNA of the CDR3 is TGTGCCAGCAGCTTAGGAACTCGATCAAGCTCCTACAATGAGCAGTTCTTC. It codes for CASSLGTRSSSYNEQFF.

The chain employs TRBV27 and TRBJ1-4; weak D call: TRBD1 (5 bases). Trimming took 6 bases from V and 1 from J, leaving 9 bases between them. Germline V CDR1 and CDR2: MNHEY, SMNVEV (reference sequence). The CDR3 has 14 residues. The CDR3 loop is CASSFQGTNEKLFF. The CDR3 DNA follows: TGTGCCAGCAGCTTTCAGGGAACTAATGAAAAACTGTTTTTT.

The chain couples TRBV2 to TRBJ2-2; 8 bases map to TRBD1. Germline CDR1 is SNHLY and CDR2 is FYNNEI. Trimming took 2 bases from V and 5 from J; bases not matched to a gene: 4. This CDR3 has 15 amino acids. The CDR3 loop reads CASSEWTGRTGELFF. The CDR3 coding sequence is TGTGCCAGCAGTGAATGGACAGGGCGAACCGGGGAGCTGTTTTTT.

The V and J genes are TRBV7-2 and TRBJ2-7, with D possibly matching TRBD1 (6 bases). Trimming stripped 1 base from V and 3 bases from J, with 7 bases between. This CDR3 region has 13 residues. Germline V gene sequence: CDR1 SGHTA, CDR2 FQGNSA. CDR3 in DNA: TGTGCCAGCAGCTTAGGGACAGTCTACGAGCAGTACTTC. Protein product: CASSLGTVYEQYF.

J is TRBJ1-5 and V is TRBV19; D is unclear. V lost 4 bases, J lost 1 base, and 11 bases lay in between. This CDR3 is built from 15 residues. The germline CDR1 and CDR2 sequences are LNHDA and SQIVND (reference sequence). In nucleotides, the CDR3 is TGTGCCAGTAGTACGGACTGGGAGAGCAATCAGCCCCAGCATTTT. Protein product: CASSTDWESNQPQHF.

V usage is TRBV19 and J usage is TRBJ1-5; D is perhaps TRBD1 (5 bases). V lost 4 bases to trimming and J lost 0 bases, with 13 bases between them. This CDR3 has 16 amino acids. Germline V gene data show CDR1 as LNHDA and CDR2 as SQIVND (reference sequence). The chain's CDR3 is CASSRSGRDSNQPQHF. CDR3 DNA: TGTGCCAGTAGTAGATCAGGGAGGGATAGCAATCAGCCCCAGCATTTT. The complete variable domain, with remaining parts taken from reference TRBV19 and TRBJ1-5, reads DGGITQSPKYLFRKEGQNVTLSCEQNLNHDAMYWYRQDPGQGLRLIYYSQIVNDFQKGDIAEGYSVSREKKESFPLTVTSAQKNPTAFYLCASSRSGRDSNQPQHFGDGTRLSIL.

The chain links TRBV19 to TRBJ1-5; TRBD1 might be the D (6 bases). Between the trimmed V and J ends, which lost 0 bases and 7 bases, there was a span of 13 bases. Germline V gene sequence: CDR1 LNHDA, CDR2 SQIVND (reference sequence). The CDR3 is 15 residues long. The DNA for the CDR3 is TGTGCCAGTAGTATAGATACAGGGCTGGTCCAGCCCCAGCATTTT. It translates to CASSIDTGLVQPQHF. The full variable domain, with the rest looked up from reference TRBV19 and TRBJ1-5, is DGGITQSPKYLFRKEGQNVTLSCEQNLNHDAMYWYRQDPGQGLRLIYYSQIVNDFQKGDIAEGYSVSREKKESFPLTVTSAQKNPTAFYLCASSIDTGLVQPQHFGDGTRLSIL.

CDR3 residues: CSVGGGSSYNEQFF. The CDR3 nucleotides are TGCAGCGTTGGCGGCGGGAGCTCCTACAATGAGCAGTTCTTC. The chain joins TRBV29-1 to TRBJ2-1, with 7 bases lining up with TRBD2. J was trimmed by 0 bases and V by 4 bases; bases with no gene match: 3. CDR1 SQVTM and CDR2 ANQGSEA come from the germline V gene. This CDR3 is built from 14 residues.

The V call is TRBV10-3, the J call TRBJ1-4; D not certain. Germline assignment: CDR1 ENHRY and CDR2 SYGVKD. V gave up 10 bases and J gave up 8 bases, with 5 bases separating them. The CDR3 loop spans 9 amino acids. CDR3 DNA sequence: TGTGCCACCCAGGAAAAACTGTTTTTT. It specifies CATQEKLFF.

CDR3 DNA sequence: TGTGCCAGCAGTGACATGGCAGGGGGCACAGATACGCAGTATTTT. Protein sequence: CASSDMAGGTDTQYF. V gene TRBV6-1 combines with J gene TRBJ2-3, with D possibly TRBD1 on 6 matching bases. The CDR3 spans 15 residues. Germline-derived CDR1 and CDR2 are MNHNS and SASEGT. Trimming shortened V by 3 bases and J by 1 base, and 11 bases separated the two germline ends.

The chain links TRBV2 to TRBJ1-5, with D possibly being TRBD1 (6 bases). Trimming pared 3 bases from V and 0 bases from J, leaving 21 bases between. CDR1 is SNHLY, CDR2 FYNNEI, per germline. There are 19 residues in the CDR3. In nucleotides, the CDR3 is TGTGCCAGCAGTGAGGTTAGGCAGGGGAGTTTATATAGCAATCAGCCCCAGCATTTT. This codes for CASSEVRQGSLYSNQPQHF. The whole variable domain, filled in from reference TRBV2 and TRBJ1-5, reads EPEVTQTPSHQVTQMGQEVILRCVPISNHLYFYWYRQILGQKVEFLVSFYNNEISEKSEIFDDQFSVERPDGSNFTLKIRSTKLEDSAMYFCASSEVRQGSLYSNQPQHFGDGTRLSIL.